The 8 T cell receptor beta chains listed next were all sequenced from one sample in a study of cytomegalovirus exposure and HLA in healthy donors. The study ran its PCR with 60 Vbeta and 13 Jbeta primers. Using immunoSEQ multiplex PCR, the repertoire was profiled, and TCRdb retains in-frame clones only, with some absent. The sample contains approximately 70,000 clones, around 80% of which appear only once. The specimen was PBMCs. The receptors come from a man aged 40-49 years in good health and CMV-seronegative.

The genes are TRBV5-1 and TRBJ2-7, with unresolved D. V lost 0 bases to trimming and J lost 7 bases, with 14 bases between them. The germline V gene has CDR1 SGHRS and CDR2 YFSETQ. The CDR3 extends over 14 amino acids. The CDR3 nucleotides are TGCGCCAGCAGCTTGGCCTCACTCGACGGGGAGCAGTACTTC. Amino acid sequence: CASSLASLDGEQYF.

The gene calls are TRBV10-3 and TRBJ2-3, with a tentative D call TRBD2 (6 bases). Germline V lookup: CDR1 ENHRY, CDR2 SYGVKD. With 3 bases removed from V and 4 bases from J, the gap between germline ends came to 20 bases. The CDR3 loop spans 17 amino acids. The CDR3 DNA reads TGTGCCATCAGTGATCTTACGGTAGCGGAAAGTTCAGATACGCAGTATTTT. Its protein is CAISDLTVAESSDTQYF.

V is TRBV10-3 and J is TRBJ2-1; maybe TRBD2 (6 bases). V dropped 9 bases and J dropped 10 bases, with 10 bases sitting between them. This CDR3 is built from 10 residues. Looked up from germline, CDR1 is ENHRY and CDR2 is SYGVKD. The chain's CDR3 is CAIGAGEQFF. CDR3 sequence (DNA): TGTGCCATTGGGGCGGGGGAGCAGTTCTTC.

This clone appeared a few times. This sequence joins TRBV19 and TRBJ2-7; 9 bases are shared with TRBD1. From germline, CDR1 is LNHDA and CDR2 SQIVND (reference sequence). The V gene end was trimmed by 1 base and the J gene end by 2 bases; junction bases not matched to a gene: 9. This CDR3 has 17 amino acids. CDR3 residues: CASSIGDAGQGTYEQYF. The CDR3 nucleotides read TGTGCCAGTAGTATAGGCGACGCGGGACAGGGTACCTACGAGCAGTACTTC. Combining the CDR3 with reference TRBV19 and TRBJ2-7 gives the whole variable domain DGGITQSPKYLFRKEGQNVTLSCEQNLNHDAMYWYRQDPGQGLRLIYYSQIVNDFQKGDIAEGYSVSREKKESFPLTVTSAQKNPTAFYLCASSIGDAGQGTYEQYFGPGTRLTVT.

The chain uses TRBV27 and TRBJ2-1, with TRBD2 as a possible D gene (6 bases). The CDR3 has 14 amino acids. CDR1 and CDR2 from the germline V gene are MNHEY and SMNVEV (reference sequence). V shed 7 bases and J shed 4 bases, with 14 bases lying between them. The DNA for the CDR3 is TGTGCCAGCACGGCGGGGCCCAGTTACAATGAGCAGTTCTTC. It translates to CASTAGPSYNEQFF.

The chain joins TRBV7-2 to TRBJ1-1; possible D gene TRBD1, 5 bases. Germline V gives CDR1 SGHTA, CDR2 FQGNSA. Trimming stripped 3 bases from V and 9 bases from J, with 17 bases between. The CDR3 is 14 residues long. For the CDR3, the DNA is TGTGCCAGCAGCTTCGGTGGGGGGAGACGGCAAGCTTTCTTT. Its translation is CASSFGGGRRQAFF.

The V and J genes are TRBV4-1 and TRBJ2-4, with D maybe TRBD2 (6 bases). The CDR3 contains 20 residues. Germline assignment: CDR1 MGHRA and CDR2 YSYEKL. Trimming took off 3 bases at V and 0 bases at J, with 24 bases between the two ends. CDR3 region: CASSQPEGSSMLIAKNIQYF. In DNA, the CDR3 is TGCGCCAGCAGCCAGCCGGAGGGGTCAAGTATGCTTATAGCCAAAAACATTCAGTACTTC.

J is TRBJ1-6 and V is TRBV6-1; possible D gene TRBD1, 5 bases. Germline V gene lookup returns CDR1 MNHNS and CDR2 SASEGT. Trimming shortened V by 6 bases and J by 4 bases, and 10 bases separated the two germline ends. This CDR3 contains 14 residues. CDR3 region: CASSTQVYNSPLHF. The CDR3 DNA reads TGTGCCAGCAGCACACAGGTTTATAATTCACCCCTCCACTTT.